This T cell receptor (beta chain) was obtained from a study of T cell repertoires in cytomegalovirus infection. Germline CDR1 SEHNR, CDR2 FQNEAQ (reference sequence). The CDR3 sequence is 15 residues long. V was clipped by 5 bases and J by 8 bases; unmatched bases: 12. This clonotype was seen repeatedly, ten times or more. TCRdb itself ran the reads through MiXCR, one entry per CDR3 protein. The table has approximately 500,000 distinct CDR3 sequences, more than 15% seen once. The chain uses TRBV7-9 and TRBJ2-1; 7 bases are shared with TRBD2. The sequence was collected from a human donor in good health (CMV status not recorded). Some clones in this sample may be carry-over from other donors' samples. Input material: CD8+ T cells from PBMCs. CDR3 coding DNA: TGTGCCAGCAGCGAGGTCGCGGGGGACGGTTATGAGCAGTTCTTC. Translated, it gives CASSEVAGDGYEQFF.